These T cell receptor beta chains were read from a single sample in a study of human T cells and chemical hapten exposure. TCRdb called the RACE reads again in MiXCR, with one record for every CDR3 protein. The table lists about 350,000 distinct CDR3 sequences, about 6% of them singletons, with 5% to 6% in the top ten. The sample here was whole blood, taken in connection with sensitization to the hapten diphenylcyclopropenone (DPC). The receptors were sampled from a woman in her late teens or twenties with alopecia areata. Some clones in this sample may be carry-over from other donors' samples. The CDR3 runs from the conserved cysteine through the conserved F or W. Fields, in order: clone size, V gene, D gene, J gene, CDR3 protein, CDR3 DNA. A D gene is named only where the DNA matches it firmly. Only some rows state a clone size, as once, few, many or a class for expanded clones.

size: many; V: TRBV14; D: -; J: TRBJ1-2; CDR3: CASSRGTGIGDDGYTF; DNA: TGTGCCAGCAGCCGGGGCACAGGGATAGGTGACGATGGCTACACCTTC
size: many; V: TRBV13; D: -; J: TRBJ1-5; CDR3: CASSLGQFPQPQHF; DNA: TGTGCCAGCAGCTTAGGGCAGTTTCCCCAGCCCCAGCATTTT
size: many; V: TRBV4-2; D: -; J: TRBJ1-5; CDR3: CASSWTGDSNQPQHF; DNA: TGTGCCAGCAGCTGGACGGGAGATAGCAATCAGCCCCAGCATTTT
size: few; V: TRBV2; D: -; J: TRBJ2-6; CDR3: CASGVFGPGANVLTF; DNA: TGTGCCAGCGGAGTGTTCGGCCCGGGGGCCAACGTCCTGACTTTC
size: many; V: TRBV7-6; D: -; J: TRBJ2-3; CDR3: CASSLNRVLDTQYF; DNA: TGTGCCAGCAGCTTAAATCGGGTTTTGGATACGCAGTATTTT
size: many; V: TRBV3-1; D: -; J: TRBJ2-7; CDR3: CASSQGSREQYF; DNA: TGTGCCAGCAGCCAAGGTAGCCGCGAGCAGTACTTC
size: many; V: TRBV6-1; D: TRBD1; J: TRBJ2-1; CDR3: CASSRPGQGISEQFF; DNA: TGTGCCAGCAGTCGACCGGGACAGGGTATATCTGAGCAGTTCTTC
size: few; V: TRBV3-1; D: -; J: TRBJ2-2; CDR3: CASSQVQGPGELFF; DNA: TGTGCCAGCAGCCAAGTTCAGGGGCCCGGGGAGCTGTTTTTT
size: -; V: TRBV5-1; D: TRBD2; J: TRBJ2-3; CDR3: CASSLVGLAGITDTQYF; DNA: TGCGCCAGCAGCTTAGTAGGACTAGCGGGCATCACAGATACGCAGTATTTT
size: many; V: TRBV10-3; D: -; J: TRBJ1-1; CDR3: CAISRGMNTEAFF; DNA: TGTGCCATCAGTCGGGGCATGAACACTGAAGCTTTCTTT
size: -; V: TRBV7-2; D: -; J: TRBJ1-2; CDR3: CASSLAGQYYGYTF; DNA: TGTGCCAGCAGCTTAGCCGGACAGTACTATGGCTACACCTTC
size: few; V: TRBV20-1; D: -; J: TRBJ1-5; CDR3: CSARGRDKYQPQHF; DNA: TGCAGTGCTAGAGGAAGGGACAAGTATCAGCCCCAGCATTTT
size: many; V: TRBV20-1; D: TRBD1; J: TRBJ2-5; CDR3: CSARLDSPGQVLKSQETQYF; DNA: TGCAGTGCTAGACTGGACTCACCGGGACAGGTCCTAAAAAGTCAAGAGACCCAGTACTTC
size: many; V: TRBV7-2; D: -; J: TRBJ1-1; CDR3: CASIPRLNTEAFF; DNA: TGTGCCAGCATCCCCCGACTGAACACTGAAGCTTTCTTT
size: many; V: TRBV5-1; D: TRBD1; J: TRBJ1-2; CDR3: CASSFTGDSFLYGYTF; DNA: TGCGCCAGCAGCTTCACCGGGGACAGCTTTCTTTATGGCTACACCTTC
size: few; V: TRBV5-1; D: -; J: TRBJ2-1; CDR3: CASSLTGRENEQFF; DNA: TGCGCCAGCAGCTTGACGGGCAGGGAAAATGAGCAGTTCTTC
size: few; V: TRBV29-1; D: -; J: TRBJ1-2; CDR3: CSVVGGRDYGYTF; DNA: TGCAGCGTTGTAGGCGGGAGGGACTATGGCTACACCTTC
size: -; V: TRBV18; D: TRBD1; J: TRBJ1-1; CDR3: CASSPKIPGQGKTEAFF; DNA: TGTGCCAGCTCACCAAAGATTCCCGGACAGGGAAAAACTGAAGCTTTCTTT
size: many; V: TRBV15; D: -; J: TRBJ1-3; CDR3: CATRLFSGNTIYF; DNA: TGTGCCACCCGTTTATTTTCTGGAAACACCATATATTTT
size: few; V: TRBV9; D: -; J: TRBJ1-1; CDR3: CASSPEGLKTEAFF; DNA: TGTGCCAGCAGCCCGGAGGGTTTGAAAACTGAAGCTTTCTTT
size: many; V: TRBV25-1; D: -; J: TRBJ2-3; CDR3: CASRSGTSTDTQYF; DNA: TGTGCCAGCAGATCCGGGACTAGCACAGATACGCAGTATTTT
size: -; V: TRBV6-5; D: -; J: TRBJ2-3; CDR3: CASSSPWDTSTDTQYF; DNA: TGTGCCAGCAGTTCACCCTGGGACACGAGCACAGATACGCAGTATTTT
size: -; V: TRBV15; D: -; J: TRBJ2-3; CDR3: CATSRSTGTDTQYF; DNA: TGTGCCACCAGTCGATCCACGGGTACAGATACGCAGTATTTT
size: -; V: TRBV28; D: -; J: TRBJ2-7; CDR3: CASSPSEAAYEQYF; DNA: TGTGCCAGCAGTCCCTCTGAGGCGGCCTACGAGCAGTACTTC
size: many; V: TRBV12-3/TRBV12-4; D: TRBD1; J: TRBJ2-3; CDR3: CASSVGQGSTDTQYF; DNA: TGTGCCAGCAGTGTCGGACAGGGTTCCACAGATACGCAGTATTTT
size: -; V: TRBV19; D: TRBD2; J: TRBJ2-5; CDR3: CASSAAGTSLAQYF; DNA: TGTGCCAGTAGTGCCGCCGGGACTAGCTTGGCCCAGTACTTC
size: -; V: TRBV7-9; D: TRBD1; J: TRBJ1-1; CDR3: CASSWLGQGLVTEAFF; DNA: TGTGCCAGCAGCTGGTTGGGACAGGGGTTGGTCACTGAAGCTTTCTTT
size: many; V: TRBV5-1; D: -; J: TRBJ2-5; CDR3: CASSLGALQRETQYF; DNA: TGCGCCAGCAGCTTGGGGGCCCTCCAGCGGGAGACCCAGTACTTC